The rows below give T cell receptor beta chains drawn from one sample of a study of monozygotic twins with inflammatory bowel disease. TCRdb re-called the 5' RACE reads; one entry per CDR3 protein, DNA not given. This table lists 330,000 or so distinct CDR3 sequences. The material sequenced was blood. The receptors derive from a human donor with ulcerative colitis or Crohn's disease, or a healthy co-twin of an affected twin (not recorded which). The CDR3 runs from the conserved cysteine through the conserved F or W.

cdr3_aa	j_call	v_call
CASSVDRGAYEQYF	TRBJ2-7	TRBV5-6
CASSLGGGNQPQHF	TRBJ1-5	TRBV5-1
CASSVPDAVQQYF	TRBJ2-7	TRBV5-5
CRGQGANTEAFF	TRBJ1-1	TRBV20-1
CATSSDSEAFF	TRBJ1-1	TRBV15
CASSPGTSATQGDTQYF	TRBJ2-3	TRBV18
CASSPSPLNTEAFF	TRBJ1-1	TRBV7-2
CASSYLPHYEQYF	TRBJ2-7	TRBV12-3/TRBV12-4
CSARGRQGASPFYGYTF	TRBJ1-2	TRBV20-1
CATSARSGSGNTIYF	TRBJ1-3	TRBV15
CSAREGGMNTGELFF	TRBJ2-2	TRBV20-1
CASSLVQVGGEQFF	TRBJ2-1	TRBV11-2
CASSSRTGWTTGELFF	TRBJ2-2	TRBV6-5
CASRDGYAYEQYF	TRBJ2-7	TRBV2
CASSRATGPTENTEAFF	TRBJ1-1	TRBV9